This T cell receptor (beta chain) was sequenced for a study of T cell responses to AZD1222 COVID-19 vaccine. Study-level background: Pooled samples include second doses given at about 4 or 12 weeks. Study-wide results and limits: At baseline, just five or six AZD1222 recipients tested seropositive. Clonal diversity may have been underestimated, and the donors were mostly white British, with more females than males.

Germline V gene lookup returns CDR1 MNHEY and CDR2 SVGAGI. The CDR3 length is 15 residues. The V and J ends lost 7 bases and 1 base, in that order; junction bases with no gene match: 6. Note on this clone: Its antigen remains unknown.

Using immunoSEQ multiplex PCR, the repertoire was profiled, and TCRdb retains in-frame clones only, with some absent. The sample has 200,000 or so clones; under 95% are singletons. Specimen: peripheral blood, collected on day 0 of AZD1222 vaccination. The receptor was derived from an adult in good health. The chain couples TRBV6-5 to TRBJ2-2; TRBD2 matches 7 bases. CDR3 in DNA: TGTGCCAGCACCCGGGGACTATTGAACACCGGGGAGCTGTTTTTT. Translated, it gives CASTRGLLNTGELFF.